This T cell receptor beta chain derives from a study of blood T cell repertoires in COVID-19. The wider study: The origin of the acute and convalescent COVID-19 samples was the United States, Italy and Spain. Sources were T cells, B-cell-depleted T cells, or PBMCs; the material itself was cDNA or gDNA.

The CDR3 runs to 14 residues. The ends lost 6 bases at V and 3 bases at J; junction bases unmatched: 8. Germline V gene sequence: CDR1 SGHRS, CDR2 YFSETQ. In the study's own analysis: Amplifying reference gene primers gave estimates of nucleated cell counts. Profiled with immunoSEQ multiplex PCR; TCRdb holds only in-frame clones, not every one. The D gene and trimming were derived from the DNA, and the V and J assignments and clone size from that table. This table holds about 240,000 clones, 65% to 85% found once. V and J are TRBV5-1 and TRBJ1-1, with TRBD1 matching over 7 bases. The TCR originated in a human donor in a cohort sampled during active COVID-19. The sequencing input was peripheral blood. The CDR3 DNA reads as TGCGCCAGCACCCCGGGACAGCAGTACACTGAAGCTTTCTTT. Protein sequence: CASTPGQQYTEAFF.